This T cell receptor (beta chain) was identified during a study of T-cell memory formation after mild COVID-19. Background on the study: The study found TCR clusters largely donor specific. Study-wide points: Pre-infection memory already had some responding clones, implying cross-reactive memory joined.

The CDR3 is made up of 13 amino acids. The germline gives CDR1 SGHTA, CDR2 FQGNSA. Trimming removed 7 bases at V and 4 bases at J, with 11 bases between. This clonotype was picked up a small number of times. What it recognizes is unknown. Each CDR3 protein is one row after TCRdb ran MiXCR on the 5' RACE reads. This sample has about 180,000 distinct CDR3 sequences, with around 18% found just once. The sequenced material came from PBMCs or a T cell subset sorted from them (not recorded which). The rearrangement links TRBV7-2 to TRBJ1-5, with D uncertain. This clonotype originated in a man between 18 and 35 years old who had mild COVID-19 (a few samples of this study predate the infection). Cell type and time point are not known. The CDR3 bases are TGTGCCAGCACCCGCGAATTGAATCAGCCCCAGCATTTT. Translating gives CASTRELNQPQHF.